This is a list of T cell receptor beta chains from one sample in a study of PD-L1 blockade in urothelial cancer. Some clones are missing from TCRdb's copy, which holds only in-frame ones; the method was immunoSEQ multiplex PCR. Here the sample spans under 25,000 clones, under 85% being singletons. Here the sequenced sample was PBMCs, taken around atezolizumab (anti-PD-L1) treatment. The receptors were sampled from a man aged 45-65 years with urothelial cancer. Both conserved end residues are part of each CDR3. The D gene is left open where the match is weak. Rows may omit the clone size; those that give it use once, few, many or a size class.

CDR3nt	CDR3aa	len	v_gene	d_gene	j_gene	abundance
TGCGCCAGCAGCCAAGAATCAGGGCGAGAGACCCAGTACTTC	CASSQESGRETQYF	14	TRBV4-1	NA	TRBJ2-5	NA
TGCGCCAGCAGCCCCACACAGGGGAACGGAAACACCATATATTTT	CASSPTQGNGNTIYF	15	TRBV4-1	TRBD1	TRBJ1-3	once
TGTGCCAGCAGCCAATCTCAGACTCTATTACTTTCCTTC	CASSQSQTLLLSF	13	TRBV16	NA	TRBJ2-7	NA
TGCAGCGCACAGGGATCCTACGAGCAGTACTTC	CSAQGSYEQYF	11	TRBV29-1	NA	TRBJ2-7	NA
TGCAGCGTTGCCCTGGGACAGGGGTATGGCTACACCTTC	CSVALGQGYGYTF	13	TRBV29-1	TRBD1	TRBJ1-2	NA
TGCGCCAGCAGTACCAGGACAGGGGGGTCTGAGACCCAGTACTTC	CASSTRTGGSETQYF	15	TRBV10-1	TRBD1	TRBJ2-5	NA
TGTGCCAGTAGTATAGGACAGGCGCGAGAGCAGTACTTC	CASSIGQAREQYF	13	TRBV19	NA	TRBJ2-7	NA
TGCGCCAGCAGGCCGGGGGGGCGACTCTATGGCTACACCTTC	CASRPGGRLYGYTF	14	TRBV5-1	NA	TRBJ1-2	NA
TGTGCCAGCAGCCAATTCGGTTCAGGGGGCACTTTCTTT	CASSQFGSGGTFF	13	TRBV16	TRBD1	TRBJ1-1	NA
TGTGCCAGTAGTCCCGGACTAGCGGGCCTGTACGAGCAGTACTTC	CASSPGLAGLYEQYF	15	TRBV19	TRBD2	TRBJ2-7	NA
TGTGCCAGCAGTAGCGTCCGTCGTAGCGGCACAGATACGCAGTATTTT	CASSSVRRSGTDTQYF	16	TRBV2	NA	TRBJ2-3	NA
TGTGCCAGCAGTGCCGAGGGATGGACTGAAGCTTTCTTT	CASSAEGWTEAFF	13	TRBV6-4	NA	TRBJ1-1	NA
TGTGCCAGCAGCCACCTCCTGAGGAATTCACCCCTCCACTTT	CASSHLLRNSPLHF	14	TRBV11-2	NA	TRBJ1-6	NA
TGTGCCAGTAGTACCGGGGACAGCGCCCAATTTGGCTACACCTTC	CASSTGDSAQFGYTF	15	TRBV19	TRBD1	TRBJ1-2	once
TGCGCCAGCAGCTTGGAGGGACAGATCACAGATACGCAGTATTTT	CASSLEGQITDTQYF	15	TRBV5-1	TRBD1	TRBJ2-3	NA
TGTGCCAGTAGTGAGGGGACAGGGAGCAATCAGCCCCAGCATTTT	CASSEGTGSNQPQHF	15	TRBV19	TRBD1	TRBJ1-5	few
TGTGCCAGCAGACGACAGGGGGCTAGCACCGGGGAGCTGTTTTTT	CASRRQGASTGELFF	15	TRBV2	TRBD1	TRBJ2-2	NA
TGTGCCAGCAGCGTAGCCAGCGGGGGGTACAATGAGCAGTTCTTC	CASSVASGGYNEQFF	15	TRBV9	TRBD2	TRBJ2-1	NA
TGTGCCAGCAGCTCACTAGCGGGAGGAGAGACCCAGTACTTC	CASSSLAGGETQYF	14	TRBV7-9	TRBD2	TRBJ2-5	NA
TGTGCCAGCAGCGTAGACAGCGTAGGACAGCCCCAGCATTTT	CASSVDSVGQPQHF	14	TRBV5-4	NA	TRBJ1-5	once
TGTGCCAGCAGCTTCGGACTAGCGGGCACCACAGATACGCAGTATTTT	CASSFGLAGTTDTQYF	16	TRBV7-9	TRBD2	TRBJ2-3	NA
TGTGCCAGCAGATCGGGACTTTCGAACACTGAAGCTTTCTTT	CASRSGLSNTEAFF	14	TRBV6-1	NA	TRBJ1-1	few
TGTGCCAGCAGTGAAGGTAACGGTAATGAAAAACTGTTTTTT	CASSEGNGNEKLFF	14	TRBV2	NA	TRBJ1-4	NA
TGTGCCAGCAGCCCCGGTCAGGCGTATGGCTACACCTTC	CASSPGQAYGYTF	13	TRBV13	NA	TRBJ1-2	NA
TGTGCCAGCAGCGTAGGTGGGGGAGGGCCAGAAGATACGCAGTATTTT	CASSVGGGGPEDTQYF	16	TRBV9	TRBD2	TRBJ2-3	NA
TGTGCCAGCAGAGCCGGGACTAGCGGCTCCTACGAGCAGTACTTC	CASRAGTSGSYEQYF	15	TRBV6-5	TRBD2	TRBJ2-7	NA
TGCGCCAGCAGTGAGGCCGGGTTCGGCGGCTACACCTTC	CASSEAGFGGYTF	13	TRBV10-2	NA	TRBJ1-2	NA
TGTGCCAGCAGTTCCCGGGACAGGGTTAGTTTTGAGCAGTTCTTC	CASSSRDRVSFEQFF	15	TRBV6-1	TRBD1	TRBJ2-1	NA
TGTGCCAGCAGCTTTGTGGGGCTGAGCTATGGCTACACCTTC	CASSFVGLSYGYTF	14	TRBV7-2	NA	TRBJ1-2	NA
TGTGCCAGCAGTTTACAATACAGCTACGAGCAGTACTTC	CASSLQYSYEQYF	13	TRBV27	NA	TRBJ2-7	NA
TGTGCCAGCTCACGAAACAGGGGGTCAACTAATGAAAAACTGTTTTTT	CASSRNRGSTNEKLFF	16	TRBV18	TRBD1	TRBJ1-4	NA
TGTGCCAGCAGCTTAGGACAGGGGTCGAACACCGGGGAGCTGTTTTTT	CASSLGQGSNTGELFF	16	TRBV5-4	TRBD1	TRBJ2-2	NA